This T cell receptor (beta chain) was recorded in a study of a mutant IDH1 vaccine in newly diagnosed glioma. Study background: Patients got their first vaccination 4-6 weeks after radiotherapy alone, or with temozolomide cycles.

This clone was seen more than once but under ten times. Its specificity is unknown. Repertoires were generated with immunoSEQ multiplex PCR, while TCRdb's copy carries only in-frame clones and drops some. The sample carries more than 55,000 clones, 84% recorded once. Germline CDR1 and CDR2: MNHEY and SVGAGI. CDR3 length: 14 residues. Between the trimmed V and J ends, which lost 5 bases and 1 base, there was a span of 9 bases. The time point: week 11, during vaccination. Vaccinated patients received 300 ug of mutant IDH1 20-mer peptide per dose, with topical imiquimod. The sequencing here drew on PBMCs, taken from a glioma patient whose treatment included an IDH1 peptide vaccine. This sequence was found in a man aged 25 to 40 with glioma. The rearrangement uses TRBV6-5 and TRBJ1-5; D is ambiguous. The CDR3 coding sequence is TGTGCCAGCAGTCCCGCGGGCAGCAATCAGCCCCAGCATTTT. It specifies CASSPAGSNQPQHF.